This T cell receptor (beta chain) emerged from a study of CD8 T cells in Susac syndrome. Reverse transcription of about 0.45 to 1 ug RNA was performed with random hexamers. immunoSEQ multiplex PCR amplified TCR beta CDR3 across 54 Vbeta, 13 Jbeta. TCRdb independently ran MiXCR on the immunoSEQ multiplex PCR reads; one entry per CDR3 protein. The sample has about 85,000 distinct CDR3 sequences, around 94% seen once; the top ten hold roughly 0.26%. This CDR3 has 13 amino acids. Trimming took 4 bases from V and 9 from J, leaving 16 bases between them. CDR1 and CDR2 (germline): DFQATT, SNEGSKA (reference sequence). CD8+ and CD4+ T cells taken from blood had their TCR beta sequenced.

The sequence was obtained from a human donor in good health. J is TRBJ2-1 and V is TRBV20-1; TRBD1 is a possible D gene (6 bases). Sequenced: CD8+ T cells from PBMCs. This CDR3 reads CSATGTLGGEQFF. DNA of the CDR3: TGCAGTGCTACCGGGACACTAGGTGGTGAGCAGTTCTTC.